The rows below give T cell receptor beta chains drawn from one sample of a study of cytomegalovirus exposure and HLA in healthy donors. Only in-frame clones appear in the TCRdb table, and some are missing; sequencing was by immunoSEQ multiplex PCR. In the table there are tens of thousands of clones, about 69% of which are singletons. The sequenced sample consisted of PBMCs. The receptor set was obtained from a woman between 35 and 50 years old in good health and CMV-seropositive. The CDR3 runs from the conserved cysteine through the conserved F or W. Fields, in order: D gene, V gene, J gene, CDR3 protein. The D gene is left open where the match is weak.

TRBD2	TRBV4-3	TRBJ2-1	CASSPEREGTYNEQFF
-	TRBV4-3	TRBJ1-1	CASSHSLGGTEAFF
TRBD1	TRBV4-3	TRBJ1-4	CASREGTGGWGGEKLFF
-	TRBV15	TRBJ2-7	CATSRDVAGTHEQYF
-	TRBV2	TRBJ2-1	CASSESPGTYNEQFF
TRBD1	TRBV4-3	TRBJ2-3	CASSQEGQGAHTQYF
TRBD1	TRBV29-1	TRBJ1-1	CSVVTGGNFGFGTEAFF
-	TRBV5-6	TRBJ1-6	CASSFWQSPNSPLHF
TRBD1	TRBV7-6	TRBJ2-7	CASSFGQGYEQYF
TRBD2	TRBV15	TRBJ2-5	CATSRIDRTSGRVLETQYF
-	TRBV29-1	TRBJ1-2	CSVPGFDYGYTF
-	TRBV5-1	TRBJ1-6	CASSLFAGNSPLHF
-	TRBV27	TRBJ2-7	CASSLSRGTISYEQYF
-	TRBV28	TRBJ2-6	CASSFSGANVLTF
-	TRBV19	TRBJ1-4	CASSRTVGTGEKLFF
-	TRBV4-2	TRBJ1-5	CASSENSNQPQHF
-	TRBV6-1	TRBJ1-2	CASSLSGGVGYTF
TRBD2	TRBV11-2	TRBJ2-5	CASSLSLAGKQETQYF
-	TRBV30	TRBJ2-7	CAWRTGTGRLAGDYEQYF
-	TRBV7-8	TRBJ1-4	CASSPNIHEKLFF
-	TRBV29-1	TRBJ1-2	CSVQRELGGNYGYTF
TRBD1	TRBV6-5	TRBJ1-3	CASSYGAWTGRDTIYF
TRBD2	TRBV6-5	TRBJ2-7	CASSYSRAGTYEQYF
TRBD2	TRBV7-9	TRBJ2-1	CASSLIGAGGDNEQFF
-	TRBV18	TRBJ2-5	CASSPNVQNQETQYF
TRBD2	TRBV5-6	TRBJ2-5	CASSASGRETQYF
-	TRBV30	TRBJ1-2	CGGGMGSITSNYGYTF
TRBD2	TRBV10-3	TRBJ2-5	CAISDGGGAQETQYF
-	TRBV30	TRBJ1-2	CASLTAASYGYTF
TRBD2	TRBV6-5	TRBJ2-1	CASSASGNSYNEQFF
-	TRBV7-9	TRBJ2-5	CASSRIGTPGGETQYF
TRBD1	TRBV4-1	TRBJ2-7	CASSLRDRDEQYF
TRBD1	TRBV19	TRBJ1-2	CASTPTGYIDGYTF
-	TRBV5-1	TRBJ2-2	CASSLVGLNTGELFF
TRBD2	TRBV27	TRBJ2-1	CASSPGTSGANEQFF
TRBD1	TRBV19	TRBJ1-2	CASFGQVNYGYTF
-	TRBV5-1	TRBJ1-2	CASSLWEQGYGYTF
-	TRBV9	TRBJ2-3	CASSPRPERAGTTTDTQYF
TRBD2	TRBV19	TRBJ2-3	CASSLSGLAGDRVGDTQYF
-	TRBV2	TRBJ2-2	CASSGGANTGELFF
TRBD1	TRBV5-4	TRBJ1-5	CASSQGGQINQPQHF
TRBD1	TRBV7-3	TRBJ2-1	CASSSQTGGWNEQFF
TRBD1	TRBV6-4	TRBJ2-5	CASSSDRGETQYF
-	TRBV4-2	TRBJ1-2	CASSHSPGELNYGYTF
TRBD2	TRBV5-8	TRBJ2-1	CASSGTLAGRYNEQFF
-	TRBV4-1	TRBJ2-2	CASSQVVGANTGELFF
-	TRBV5-1	-	CASSLEQTYEQYF
-	TRBV5-1	TRBJ1-1	CASKGETEAFF
-	TRBV4-3	TRBJ2-1	CASSQDQGSSYNEQFF
-	TRBV2	TRBJ1-3	CASSPEAGNTIYF
TRBD1	TRBV5-1	TRBJ2-2	CASSSRTGGANTGELFF
-	TRBV5-6	TRBJ2-2	CASSPQKFGELFF
TRBD1	TRBV10-3	TRBJ2-1	CAIRDREYNEQFF
TRBD1	TRBV19	TRBJ1-5	CASSIASGQGGLGQPQHF
-	TRBV29-1	TRBJ1-2	CSVRLSALFYGYTF
TRBD1	TRBV5-1	TRBJ1-1	CASRVDRGRGTEAFF
TRBD1	TRBV7-9	TRBJ1-2	CASSRQGADGYGYTF
-	TRBV18	TRBJ1-5	CASSVEQTNQPQHF
-	TRBV13	TRBJ2-3	CASSLSRKDTQYF
TRBD1	TRBV19	TRBJ1-2	CASRQTGSGGGYTF